The clone carrying this T cell receptor (beta chain) occurred a few times. The antigen is not known. TCRdb independently ran MiXCR on the reads; one entry per CDR3 protein. The data show 600,000 to 800,000 distinct CDR3 sequences, 20% to 25% seen once. The entry originates in a study of T cell repertoires in cytomegalovirus infection. On the study more broadly: Both a matching HLA type and CMV infection were indicated by public TCR beta signatures. Broader study findings: The response measured ex vivo was dominated by TCR beta clonotypes (HLA-C-restricted and CMV-specific).

With 6 bases removed from V and 10 bases from J, the gap between germline ends came to 13 bases. Looked up from germline, CDR1 is MNHNY and CDR2 is SVGAGI (reference sequence). The length of the CDR3 is 12 residues. This rearrangement joins TRBV6-6 to TRBJ2-1, with D hard to call. The TCR sequence derives from a human donor in good health (CMV status not recorded). Some clones in this sample may be carry-over from other donors' samples. Sequenced: CD8+ T cells from PBMCs. The CDR3 is CASSSNTIEQFF. The DNA of the CDR3 is TGTGCCAGCAGCTCCAACACCATCGAGCAGTTCTTC.